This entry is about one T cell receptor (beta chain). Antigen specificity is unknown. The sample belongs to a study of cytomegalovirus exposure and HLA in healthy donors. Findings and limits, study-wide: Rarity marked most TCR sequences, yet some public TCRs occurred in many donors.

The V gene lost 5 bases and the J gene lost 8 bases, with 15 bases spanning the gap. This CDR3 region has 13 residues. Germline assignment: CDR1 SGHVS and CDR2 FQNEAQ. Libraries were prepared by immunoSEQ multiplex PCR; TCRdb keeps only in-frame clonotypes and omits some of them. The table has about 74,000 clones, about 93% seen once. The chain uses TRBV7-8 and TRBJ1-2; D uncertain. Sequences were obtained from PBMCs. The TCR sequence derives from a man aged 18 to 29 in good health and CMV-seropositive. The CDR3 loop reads CASSLSGRAGYTF. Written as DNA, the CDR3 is TGTGCCAGCAGCCTATCGGGTAGAGCCGGCTACACCTTC.